This TCR beta chain was found in a study of blood T cell repertoires in COVID-19. The overall study: COVID-19 samples collected from the United States, Italy and Spain covered acute and convalescent phases. PBMCs, B-cell-depleted T cells, or T cells provided the cDNA or gDNA that made up the material.

The trim removed 5 bases at V and 5 bases at J, leaving 9 bases unmatched. The CDR3 has 17 residues. The germline V gene has CDR1 SGHTA and CDR2 FQGNSA. Original data processing: Estimation of nucleated cell counts was performed using reference gene primer amplification. Assay used: immunoSEQ multiplex PCR; TCRdb lists only in-frame clones, some missing. V, J and clone size reflect that table, while D and trimming were determined from the DNA. The table lists 100,000 to 150,000 clones, 65% to 90% of them singletons. The chain combines TRBV7-2 with TRBJ2-5; 15 bases fit TRBD2. Sample: peripheral blood. The source of this sequence is a man older than 75 with active or convalescent COVID-19. The CDR3 is CASSVGTSGRFGETQYF. DNA for the CDR3: TGTGCCAGCAGCGTCGGGACTAGCGGGAGGTTCGGGGAGACCCAGTACTTC.